The source of this TCR beta chain is a study of early T cells in non-severe SARS-CoV-2 infection. Study details: The authors sequenced bulk RNA from unsorted whole blood, leaving chains unpaired. Study-level findings and limits: The matching step, a VDJdb search, favored anti-spike CD8 responses and missed private and CD4 specificities.

The TCR library protocol was used to attach unique molecular identifiers. These identifiers were attached to individual cDNA molecules. TCRdb reprocessed the 5' RACE reads with MiXCR, giving one entry per CDR3 protein. The sample comprises approximately 76,000 distinct CDR3 sequences, 9.5% to 13% of which are singletons, and under 3% rests with the top ten. Germline loops: CDR1 SNHLY, CDR2 FYNNEI. The CDR3 covers 15 residues. V was clipped by 4 bases and J by 5 bases; unmatched bases: 7. Concerning this clonotype itself: The antigen remains undetermined.

The origin of this receptor is an adult who was a healthcare worker with PCR-confirmed SARS-CoV-2 infection or an uninfected control (not recorded which). The V call is TRBV2, the J call TRBJ2-1; TRBD2 matches at 8 bases. The sequencing sample was made of whole blood. The CDR3 DNA sequence: TGTGCCAGCAGTGTTAGCGGGACCAATAACAATGAGCAGTTCTTC. Protein sequence: CASSVSGTNNNEQFF.